The clone carrying this T cell receptor beta chain was recorded a few times. Its antigen is undetermined. This sample is part of a study of T-cell reconstitution after alpha-beta-depleted transplantation in children. Study-wide results and caveats: Reportedly, alpha-beta T cells present about two months post-transplant originated from several hundred expanded clones of graft origin. Hyperexpanded clones declined; after one year, newly produced T cells mostly supplied diversity.

A library of TCRbeta sequences, prepared with unique molecular identifiers, was generated. TCRdb redid the calling of the PCR reads with MiXCR, one entry per CDR3 protein. Of hundreds of thousands of distinct CDR3 sequences in the sample, over 10% were seen once. V dropped 6 bases and J dropped 9 bases, with 28 bases sitting between them. The CDR3 sequence is 17 residues long. Looked up from germline, CDR1 is SGHRS and CDR2 is YFSETQ. This specimen consisted of PBMCs, obtained before TCRalphabeta/CD19-depleted stem cell transplant. The clonotype was recovered from a girl aged 2 to 9 with congenital amegakaryocytic thrombocytopenia, due to receive a stem cell transplant. This rearrangement joins TRBV5-1 to TRBJ2-1; D uncertain. The CDR3, as DNA: TGCGCCAGCACCCCGTTCGACCGAGCCGGATGGAAGGTTGAGCAGTTCTTC. Its protein product is CASTPFDRAGWKVEQFF. Variable domain in full (rest from reference TRBV5-1 and TRBJ2-1): KAGVTQTPRYLIKTRGQQVTLSCSPISGHRSVSWYQQTPGQGLQFLFEYFSETQRNKGNFPGRFSGRQFSNSRSEMNVSTLELGDSALYLCASTPFDRAGWKVEQFFGPGTRLTVL.